The 28 T cell receptor beta chains in this list originate from one sample, sequenced in a study of blood T cell repertoires in COVID-19. Sequencing used immunoSEQ multiplex PCR; TCRdb keeps in-frame clones, though not all of them. There are 130,000 to 150,000 clones in the sample; approximately 80% occur only once, and 10% to 15% lies in the top ten. The source material was peripheral blood. All receptors derive from a man aged 55 to 70 with active or convalescent COVID-19.

The chain employs TRBV11-2 and TRBJ2-7; D perhaps matches TRBD2 (7 bases). V was shortened by 5 bases and J by 4 bases, with 15 bases between the two germline ends. Germline loops: CDR1 SGHAT, CDR2 FQNNGV. The CDR3 totals 14 residues. DNA for the CDR3: TGTGCCAGCAGCCGGAGCGGGACAACGTACGAGCAGTACTTC. Translation gives CASSRSGTTYEQYF.

This sequence joins TRBV30 and TRBJ2-7; TRBD1 might be the D (6 bases). The CDR3 loop spans 12 amino acids. Trimming removed 6 bases at V and 1 base at J, with 10 bases between. Germline CDR1 reads GTSNPN; CDR2 reads SVGIG (reference sequence). The DNA of the CDR3 is TGTGCCTGTCGGACAGAGTCCTACGAGCAGTACTTC. Translating gives CACRTESYEQYF.

With regard to this clone: Distinct nucleotide sequences in the sample also encode this CDR3. The chain combines TRBV6-4 with TRBJ2-1; 7 bases line up with TRBD2. In germline, CDR1 is MRHNA, CDR2 SNTAGT. This CDR3 has 13 amino acids. Trimming at V came to 4 bases and at J to 4 bases, leaving 1 base not matched to a gene. DNA for the CDR3: TGTGCCAGCAGTGCGGGACTATACAATGAGCAGTTCTTC. This sequence encodes CASSAGLYNEQFF.

The V call is TRBV7-3, the J call TRBJ2-1; 16 positions agree with TRBD2. The CDR3 has 18 amino acids. V was clipped by 5 bases and J by 4 bases; unmatched bases: 8. Looked up from germline, CDR1 is SGHTA and CDR2 is FQGTGA. The CDR3 here is CASSATGLAGGPYNEQFF. Written as DNA, the CDR3 is TGTGCCAGCAGCGCCACGGGACTAGCGGGAGGGCCGTACAATGAGCAGTTCTTC.

The genes are TRBV27 and TRBJ2-7; 9 positions agree with TRBD1. This CDR3 region has 14 residues. Unmatched junction bases numbered 6, after V lost 4 bases and J lost 5 bases. CDR1 and CDR2 (germline): MNHEY, SMNVEV (reference sequence). This CDR3 reads CASSSLGQGNEQYF. The CDR3 region has the DNA TGTGCCAGCAGTTCCCTAGGACAGGGGAACGAGCAGTACTTC.

This clone was detected once. The chain recombines TRBV7-8 with TRBJ1-6; 8 bases match TRBD1. The CDR3 runs to 17 residues. Per the germline V gene, CDR1 is SGHVS and CDR2 is FQNEAQ. Trimming took 5 bases from V and 7 from J; bases not matched to a gene: 13. CDR3 in amino acids: CASSPRRAGGSNSPLHF. CDR3 bases: TGTGCCAGCAGCCCCCGGAGGGCAGGGGGCTCAAATTCACCCCTCCACTTT.

The V and J genes are TRBV4-3 and TRBJ2-3; 10 nucleotides line up with TRBD2. The CDR3 is 17 residues long. The germline gives CDR1 LGHNA, CDR2 YSLEER. J gave up 4 bases and V 1 base, and 8 bases lay outside the gene matches. The CDR3 protein is CASSQGSSGSGADTQYF. The DNA for the CDR3 is TGCGCCAGCAGCCAAGGGTCTAGCGGGAGTGGAGCAGATACGCAGTATTTT.

The genes are TRBV6-5 and TRBJ2-7, with TRBD1 as a possible D gene (5 bases). The V end was cut by 8 bases, the J end by 0 bases, with 17 bases between. The germline CDR1 and CDR2 sequences are MNHEY and SVGAGI. The CDR3 is 15 residues long. In DNA form, the CDR3 reads TGTGCCAGCGCACTGGGGCCCTATTCCTCCTACGAGCAGTACTTC. It codes for CASALGPYSSYEQYF.

This clone has just one count. This chain uses TRBV2 with TRBJ2-1, with TRBD1 matching over 7 bases. This CDR3 has 15 amino acids. Germline V lookup: CDR1 SNHLY, CDR2 FYNNEI. The V segment lost 5 bases and the J segment 6 bases; nucleotides outside the gene matches: 10. CDR3 in amino acids: CASSSTGVAGNEQFF. The CDR3 DNA is TGTGCCAGCAGTTCTACAGGGGTTGCCGGCAATGAGCAGTTCTTC.

This clone turned up a few times. This chain joins TRBV5-4 and TRBJ1-1; the D gene is possibly TRBD1 (5 bases). The CDR3 totals 14 residues. Trimming took 4 bases from V and 5 from J, leaving 15 bases between them. CDR1 and CDR2 (germline): SGHNT, YYREEE (reference sequence). CDR3 loop: CASSGGTVRTEAFF. The CDR3 bases are TGTGCCAGCAGCGGGGGGACGGTGAGGACTGAAGCTTTCTTT.

With regard to this clone: Germline and junction disagree at one end, which may indicate a read error. The V call is TRBV6-6, the J call TRBJ2-1; TRBD1 aligns across 9 bases. The germline gives CDR1 MNHNY, CDR2 SVGAGI (reference sequence). CDR3 length: 15 residues. CDR3 sequence (DNA): TGTGCCAGCAGTTACCCGGGACAGGGCTACAATGGGCAGTTCTTC. Translation: CASSYPGQGYNGQFF.

This clone has a single count. The chain recombines TRBV27 with TRBJ2-2, with D unclear. There are 14 residues in the CDR3. With 4 bases removed from V and 1 base from J, the gap between germline ends came to 7 bases. Germline CDR1 reads MNHEY; CDR2 reads SMNVEV (reference sequence). CDR3 DNA: TGTGCCAGCAGTTCTATAATGAACACCGGGGAGCTGTTTTTT. This sequence encodes CASSSIMNTGELFF.

CDR3 sequence reads: CASSFTGTESNQPQHF. CDR3 sequence (DNA): TGTGCCAGCAGTTTTACCGGGACAGAGAGCAATCAGCCCCAGCATTTT. The V call is TRBV28, the J call TRBJ1-5; 7 bases match TRBD1. J gave up 1 base and V 3 bases, and 6 bases lay outside the gene matches. The CDR3 length is 16 residues. Germline-derived CDR1 and CDR2 are MDHEN and SYDVKM.

The rearrangement uses TRBV10-3 and TRBJ1-1, with D maybe TRBD1 (6 bases). This CDR3 is 15 amino acids long. Germline V lookup: CDR1 ENHRY, CDR2 SYGVKD. V shed 2 bases and J shed 1 base, with 11 bases lying between them. This CDR3 reads CAISEGKGGNTEAFF. The CDR3 nucleotides read TGTGCCATCAGTGAGGGTAAAGGGGGGAACACTGAAGCTTTCTTT.

CDR3 sequence (DNA): TGTGCCAGCAGCCCGAGGACAGGGGTCTACGAGCAGTACTTC. Translating it yields CASSPRTGVYEQYF. This chain uses TRBV11-1 with TRBJ2-7; 9 positions agree with TRBD1. V lost 5 bases, J lost 3 bases, and 5 bases stayed unmatched. Germline V lookup: CDR1 SGHAT, CDR2 FQDESV (reference sequence). The length of the CDR3 is 14 residues.

The chain links TRBV7-2 to TRBJ2-4; possibly TRBD2 for D (6 bases). Trimming stripped 5 bases from V and 0 bases from J, with 14 bases between. Germline CDR1 reads SGHTA; CDR2 reads FQGNSA. CDR3 length: 16 amino acids. The CDR3 loop is CASSPERALAKNIQYF. The CDR3, as DNA: TGTGCCAGCAGCCCGGAGCGGGCTCTAGCCAAAAACATTCAGTACTTC.

The chain combines TRBV6-6 with TRBJ1-1, with TRBD1 matching over 7 bases. The V segment lost 2 bases and the J segment 0 bases; nucleotides outside the gene matches: 3. The length of the CDR3 is 15 residues. CDR1 and CDR2 from the germline V gene are MNHNY and SVGAGI (reference sequence). CDR3 loop: CASSYGTAMNTEAFF. CDR3 in DNA: TGTGCCAGCAGTTACGGGACAGCCATGAACACTGAAGCTTTCTTT.

This chain joins TRBV5-1 and TRBJ1-6, with D possibly matching TRBD1 (6 bases). CDR1 and CDR2 (germline): SGHRS, YFSETQ. The ends were cut back, 0 bases at V and 10 bases at J, with 17 bases in the middle. This CDR3 has 16 residues. The CDR3 spells CASSLAPEGGGSPLHF. The CDR3 DNA sequence: TGCGCCAGCAGCTTGGCCCCGGAGGGGGGGGGATCACCCCTCCACTTT.

This clone has only one observation. V gene TRBV7-9 combines with J gene TRBJ1-4; TRBD1 matches at 8 bases. CDR1 and CDR2 from the germline V gene are SEHNR and FQNEAQ (reference sequence). V gave up 5 bases and J gave up 6 bases; unmatched junction bases: 5. The CDR3 is 14 amino acids. Written as DNA, the CDR3 is TGTGCCAGCAGCCGGACAGGGAGGTATGAAAAACTGTTTTTT. It translates to CASSRTGRYEKLFF.

The rearrangement uses TRBV19 and TRBJ2-1; TRBD2 matches 8 bases. Germline-derived CDR1 and CDR2 are LNHDA and SQIVND (reference sequence). This CDR3 is 12 amino acids long. V lost 3 bases to trimming and J lost 9 bases; unmatched junction nucleotides: 1. The DNA of the CDR3 is TGTGCCAGTAGTATCCGGGGGGGTGAGCAGTTCTTC. The encoded protein is CASSIRGGEQFF.

The CDR3 region has the DNA TGTGCCAGCAGCGCAGGCCCAGGGGGTGGGTTCCAGTTCTTC. Protein: CASSAGPGGGFQFF. V usage is TRBV9 and J usage is TRBJ2-1, with TRBD1 matching 7 bases. With 3 bases clipped from V and 13 bases from J, the junction kept 13 bases outside the gene matches. Germline assignment: CDR1 SGDLS and CDR2 YYNGEE. There are 14 residues in the CDR3.

The rearrangement links TRBV4-1 to TRBJ1-1, with TRBD1 matching over 9 bases. CDR1 and CDR2 from the germline V gene are MGHRA and YSYEKL. V shed 1 base and J 4 bases; nucleotides not matched to a gene: 13. The CDR3 runs 18 residues. CDR3 amino acids: CASSQVGTGIGPATEAFF. CDR3 nucleotides: TGCGCCAGCAGCCAAGTCGGGACAGGGATTGGGCCGGCCACTGAAGCTTTCTTT.

The chain uses TRBV28 and TRBJ1-1; possible D gene TRBD1, 6 bases. V lost 5 bases, J lost 3 bases, and 19 bases lay in between. The CDR3 has 16 residues. Germline assignment: CDR1 MDHEN and CDR2 SYDVKM. The CDR3 nucleotides read TGTGCCAGCAGTCTCAGGGGCTATGTTGCGGACACTGAAGCTTTCTTT. Protein: CASSLRGYVADTEAFF.

J is TRBJ2-3 and V is TRBV19; 11 positions agree with TRBD1. Losses at the gene ends were 3 bases for V and 4 bases for J; bases not matched to a gene: 3. The CDR3 consists of 15 residues. Germline CDR1 is LNHDA and CDR2 is SQIVND (reference sequence). The CDR3 protein is CASSIRTGGPDTQYF. DNA of the CDR3: TGTGCCAGTAGTATTCGGACAGGGGGCCCAGATACGCAGTATTTT.

V usage is TRBV11-1 and J usage is TRBJ2-7, with 7 bases matching TRBD1. CDR1 SGHAT and CDR2 FQDESV come from the germline V gene (reference sequence). With V trimmed by 3 bases and J by 3 bases, 5 bases remained unmatched. The CDR3 length is 14 residues. Here the CDR3 reads CASSFRQGSYEQYF. In nucleotides, the CDR3 is TGTGCCAGCAGCTTTCGACAGGGCAGCTACGAGCAGTACTTC.

The chain couples TRBV10-3 to TRBJ1-3, with TRBD1 matching over 8 bases. This CDR3 is built from 18 residues. The junction had 9 bases not matched to a gene; V was cut back by 2 bases and J by 0 bases. CDR1 and CDR2 (germline): ENHRY, SYGVKD. The CDR3 here is CAISELHWTGHSGNTIYF. The DNA for the CDR3 is TGTGCCATCAGTGAGCTCCACTGGACAGGGCACTCTGGAAACACCATATATTTT.

The chain employs TRBV3-1 (or the pseudogene TRBV3-2) and TRBJ1-2; no reliable D call. This CDR3 has 14 residues. Trimming removed 0 bases at V and 5 bases at J, with 10 bases between. CDR1 is LGHDT, CDR2 YNNKEL, per germline (reference sequence). CDR3 sequence reads: CASSQEEGFYGYTF. The DNA of the CDR3 is TGTGCCAGCAGCCAAGAAGAGGGTTTTTATGGCTACACCTTC.

The V call is TRBV7-9, the J call TRBJ2-7, with a possible D match to TRBD1 (6 bases). Trimming shortened V by 5 bases and J by 3 bases, and 14 bases separated the two germline ends. CDR1 is SEHNR and CDR2 is FQNEAQ in the germline V gene (reference sequence). There are 14 residues in the CDR3. The CDR3 coding sequence is TGTGCCAGCAGCCAGACGACAGGAGTCTACGAGCAGTACTTC. This encodes CASSQTTGVYEQYF.